Detailed here is one TCR beta chain. Its antigen is still unknown. Clones were sequenced by immunoSEQ multiplex PCR, and TCRdb holds only the in-frame ones, with some missing. The sample includes more than 75,000 clones, roughly 93% of them seen just once. With V trimmed by 8 bases and J by 5 bases, 6 bases remained unmatched. Germline V gene lookup returns CDR1 SGDLS and CDR2 YYNGEE. The length of the CDR3 is 12 residues. The data originate from a study of siplizumab effects on memory and regulatory T cells. Study findings and constraints: Memory cells seemed less diverse than naive T cells, which also seemed major contributors to the alloresponse.

The receptor comes from a human donor in good health. Sequencing was done on a sample of CD8+ T cells sorted from blood. The gene calls are TRBV9 and TRBJ2-7, with TRBD1 matching over 8 bases. The CDR3 is CASSTGANEQYF. In DNA, the CDR3 is TGTGCCAGTTCGACAGGGGCCAACGAGCAGTACTTC.